These T cell receptor beta chains were read from a single sample in a study of shared clonotypes between healthy human individuals. The table came from immunoSEQ multiplex PCR; TCRdb's copy has only in-frame clones and leaves some out. The table shows approximately 2.5 million clones, with over 85% occurring only once. The sequencing input was naive CD4+ T cells from PBMCs. Receptors originate from a young man in good health. Some clones in this sample may be carry-over from other donors' samples. Both conserved end residues are part of each CDR3. A D gene is named only where the DNA matches it firmly. Size tells how often a clone was seen (once, few, many) or the class of an expanded clone, and some rows leave it out.

>NA|TRBD2|TRBV4-1|TRBJ2-3
TGCGCCAGCAGCCAAGTCCGACTAGCGGGAACAGATACGCAGTATTTT
CASSQVRLAGTDTQYF
>NA|TRBD1|TRBV5-5|TRBJ1-2
TGTGCCAGCAGTATTATTGTATGGGACAGGGCAAATTATGGCTACACCTTC
CASSIIVWDRANYGYTF
>NA|NA|TRBV7-9|TRBJ1-4
TGTGCCAGCAGCGGATCGGGACTTGGTAATGAAAAACTGTTTTTT
CASSGSGLGNEKLFF
>once|NA|TRBV7-3|TRBJ2-1
TGTGCCAGCAGCTCCCTGGGGGGTAATGAGCAGTTCTTC
CASSSLGGNEQFF
>NA|TRBD2|TRBV18|TRBJ2-1
TGTGCCAGCTCACCTCTAGCGGGGACCTACAATGAGCAGTTCTTC
CASSPLAGTYNEQFF
>NA|TRBD1|TRBV7-2|TRBJ2-7
TGTGCCAGCAGCCAACCCCAGGGGGCGAGATACGAGCAGTACTTC
CASSQPQGARYEQYF
>NA|NA|TRBV5-1|TRBJ2-5
TGCGCCAGCAGCCCTGTTGGGGACCAAGAGACCCAGTACTTC
CASSPVGDQETQYF
>NA|TRBD2|TRBV29-1|TRBJ2-7
TGCAGCGTTAGCGGGAGGGCCGTAAACGAGCAGTACTTC
CSVSGRAVNEQYF
>NA|NA|TRBV6-6|TRBJ1-1
TGTGCCAGCAGACCGAAGTACATAGACACTGAAGCTTTCTTT
CASRPKYIDTEAFF
>NA|NA|TRBV6-5|TRBJ2-7
TGTGCCAGCAGCGCTAACAGGGTCTACCACGAGCAGTACTTC
CASSANRVYHEQYF
>NA|NA|TRBV28|TRBJ2-7
TGTGCCAGCAGCCGGGGGGGACAGGTAACTTGGGAGCAGTACTTC
CASSRGGQVTWEQYF
>once|NA|TRBV7-2|TRBJ2-7
TGTGCCAGCAGCCATCGACAGATCTACGAGCAGTACTTC
CASSHRQIYEQYF
>NA|TRBD2|TRBV18|TRBJ2-1
TGTGCCAGCTCACCCTCGAGACTAGCGGGAGTCAATGAGCAGTTCTTC
CASSPSRLAGVNEQFF
>NA|NA|TRBV7-2|TRBJ1-1
TGTGCCAGCAGCTTAGCTGGGTATCGGGAAGCTTTCTTT
CASSLAGYREAFF
>NA|TRBD1|TRBV19|TRBJ1-2
TGTGCCAGTAGTCCCCAATACAGGGGGAGGTTCGGTGGCTACACCTTC
CASSPQYRGRFGGYTF
>NA|NA|TRBV4-1|TRBJ2-6
TGCGCCAGCAGCCAAGCCCCTATGGGGGCCAACGTCCTGACTTTC
CASSQAPMGANVLTF
>NA|NA|TRBV5-1|TRBJ2-6
TGCGCCAGCAGCTTGACGGAATCTGGGGCCAACGTCCTGACTTTC
CASSLTESGANVLTF
>once|NA|TRBV19|TRBJ1-2
TGTGCCAGTAGTATAGTAGGAACAGCTTATGGCTACACCTTC
CASSIVGTAYGYTF
>NA|TRBD2|TRBV7-8|TRBJ2-7
TGTGCCAGCACAGGACCCGGGACTATTACCTTC
CASTGPGTITF
>NA|TRBD2|TRBV5-1|TRBJ2-7
TGCGCCAGCAGCTTTACCGCGGTAGCGGGAGTCTACGAGCAGTACTTC
CASSFTAVAGVYEQYF
>NA|NA|TRBV7-2|TRBJ2-1
TGTGCCAGCAGCCCCCAAGGTCTTCTGGTAGGGAATGAGCAGTTCTTC
CASSPQGLLVGNEQFF
>once|NA|TRBV5-1|TRBJ1-5
TGCGCCAGCAGCTTGGAACCCGGGGATCAGCCCCAGCATTTT
CASSLEPGDQPQHF
>NA|TRBD2|TRBV28|TRBJ2-4
TGTGCCAGCAGGCCCGGGGGGTTGGCCAAAAACATTCAGTACTTC
CASRPGGLAKNIQYF
>NA|NA|TRBV7-9|TRBJ2-2
TGTGCCAGCAGCTTAGGTCTTCCCCACACCGGGGAGCTGTTTTTT
CASSLGLPHTGELFF
>NA|NA|TRBV19|TRBJ1-2
TGTGCCAGTAGTATAAGAGGTACGTCGCGGCGAGGCTACACCTTC
CASSIRGTSRRGYTF
>NA|NA|TRBV18|TRBJ2-7
TGTGCCAGCTCACCATCTCTCTTAAGCGAGCAGTACTTC
CASSPSLLSEQYF
>NA|NA|TRBV10-3|TRBJ2-5
TGTGCCATCAGTGAGGGGGGAACCCAGTACTTC
CAISEGGTQYF
>NA|NA|TRBV6-1|TRBJ1-2
TGTGCCAGCAGGTACAGCTCTAATAACTATGGCTACACCTTC
CASRYSSNNYGYTF
>NA|NA|TRBV30|TRBJ2-1
TGTGCCTGGAGTCAGTTCCATGAGCAGTTCTTC
CAWSQFHEQFF
>NA|NA|TRBV28|TRBJ2-2
TGTGCCAGCAGTACGACAGGGAACACCGGGGAGCTGTTTTTT
CASSTTGNTGELFF
>NA|TRBD2|TRBV7-3|TRBJ2-3
TGTGCCAGCAGCGTGTCTAGCGGGAGAGCAGATACGCAGTATTTT
CASSVSSGRADTQYF
>NA|NA|TRBV6-5|TRBJ1-2
TGTGCCAGCAGTGACGGGACCCAGGATGGCTACACCTTC
CASSDGTQDGYTF
>NA|NA|TRBV28|TRBJ1-5
TGTGCCAGCAGTTTTGGGGGATTACGGGATCAGCCCCAGCATTTT
CASSFGGLRDQPQHF
>NA|TRBD2|TRBV6-1|TRBJ2-7
TGTGCCAGCAGGGTGACTAGCGAGGCAGGCGAGCAGTACTTC
CASRVTSEAGEQYF
>NA|TRBD1|TRBV2|TRBJ1-1
TGTGCCAGCAGACGCGACAGGGGACACACTGAAGCTTTCTTT
CASRRDRGHTEAFF
>NA|NA|TRBV27|TRBJ2-1
TGTGCCAGCAGTTTAGGAACTGGCAGGGAAGCTCATGAGCAGTTCTTC
CASSLGTGREAHEQFF
>NA|NA|TRBV6-6|TRBJ2-1
TGTGCCAGCAGTTACTCGAATGAGCAGTTCTTC
CASSYSNEQFF
>NA|TRBD2|TRBV5-4|TRBJ2-7
TGTGCCAGCAGCCTCAGCGGGACCTACGAGCAGTACTTC
CASSLSGTYEQYF
>NA|NA|TRBV7-8|TRBJ2-2
TGTGCCAGCAGTAGAACCCGGGACCGCACCGGGGAGCTGTTTTTT
CASSRTRDRTGELFF
>NA|NA|TRBV5-1|TRBJ2-7
TGCGCCAGCAGCTTGATCAGTACAGCGACCTACGAGCAGTACTTC
CASSLISTATYEQYF
>NA|NA|TRBV27|TRBJ1-2
TGTGCCAGCAGTTTATCAGGCAGACAACTATTGGATGGCTACACCTTC
CASSLSGRQLLDGYTF
>NA|TRBD2|TRBV10-3|TRBJ2-3
TGTGCCAGGACTAGCGGGAGGGCAGATACGCAGTATTTT
CARTSGRADTQYF
>NA|NA|TRBV5-1|TRBJ1-2
TGCGCCAGCAGCTCTGCAGGATACTATGGCTACACCTTC
CASSSAGYYGYTF
>NA|NA|TRBV7-6|TRBJ2-1
TGTGCCAGCAGCTTAGTGTCCTCCGGGACCGTAGACAATGAGCAGTTCTTC
CASSLVSSGTVDNEQFF